The T cell receptor (beta chain) under discussion was sequenced for a study of cytomegalovirus exposure and HLA in healthy donors. Study-level findings and limits: In a later analysis, TCR beta V- and J-gene trimming showed a link to a missense DCLRE1C variant.

In the PCR, 60 Vbeta and 13 Jbeta primers were used. Produced via immunoSEQ multiplex PCR; TCRdb's table is partial and in-frame only. Of about 130,000 clones listed, 55% to 75% were seen once; the top ten hold roughly 2.7%. The CDR3 contains 19 residues. J was trimmed by 0 bases and V by 2 bases; bases with no gene match: 13. Looked up from germline, CDR1 is LGHNA and CDR2 is YSLEER. There are a few counts of this clone. Its antigen is unknown. The receptor's source is a human donor in good health. This chain joins TRBV4-3 and TRBJ2-7; 10 bases line up with TRBD2. Specimen: PBMCs. The CDR3 sequence: CASSQHRASGGLSSYEQYF. The CDR3 DNA reads as TGCGCCAGCAGCCAACATAGGGCTAGCGGGGGCCTTAGCTCCTACGAGCAGTACTTC.